One sample yielded the 29 T cell receptor beta chains listed below, sequenced in a study of identical twins. TCRdb recomputed calls from the 5' RACE reads with MiXCR, one row per CDR3 protein. The data contain approximately 590,000 distinct CDR3 sequences, around a tenth of them seen just once; the ten biggest clones take up around 3.2%. These same records also appear under a second study, on yellow fever vaccine responses in identical twins.

Material: PBMCs. The source is a woman aged 18-29 years in good health.

The chain employs TRBV18 and TRBJ2-7, with D possibly matching TRBD1 (5 bases). Germline assignment: CDR1 KGHSH and CDR2 LQKENI. The CDR3 consists of 12 residues. Trimming removed 3 bases from V and 6 bases from J, with 9 bases in between. CDR3 protein: CASSPAGIEQYF. DNA of the CDR3: TGTGCCAGCTCACCTGCAGGGATCGAGCAGTACTTC. Filled out from reference TRBV18 and TRBJ2-7, the complete variable domain reads NAGVMQNPRHLVRRRGQEARLRCSPMKGHSHVYWYRQLPEEGLKFMVYLQKENIIDESGMPKERFSAEFPKEGPSILRIQQVVRGDSAAYFCASSPAGIEQYFGPGTRLTVT.

This clonotype was counted only a few times. The V and J genes are TRBV5-4 and TRBJ1-1, with 7 nucleotides matching TRBD1. Germline CDR1 is SGHNT and CDR2 is YYREEE (reference sequence). The CDR3 has 16 amino acids. The junction had 13 bases not matched to a gene; V was cut back by 0 bases and J by 8 bases. The CDR3 nucleotides read TGTGCCAGCAGCTTGGATCAGGGGGGAGGATCAGGAGAAGCTTTCTTT. Amino acids: CASSLDQGGGSGEAFF.

This clonotype has more than one count but fewer than ten. This CDR3 reads CASSQGMHEQYF. The CDR3, as DNA: TGTGCCAGCAGCCAAGGTATGCACGAGCAGTACTTC. J is TRBJ2-7 and V is TRBV3-1; D uncertain. Trimming took 1 base from V and 5 from J, leaving 6 bases between them. Germline V gene lookup returns CDR1 LGHDT and CDR2 YNNKEL (reference sequence). This CDR3 has 12 residues.

The table lists this clonotype with many counts. The chain is built from TRBV5-1 and TRBJ2-5; D is perhaps TRBD1 (5 bases). Germline CDR1 SGHRS, CDR2 YFSETQ. Trimming removed 4 bases from V and 2 bases from J, with 18 bases in between. The CDR3 is 16 residues long. The CDR3 here is CASSQGSGHLQETQYF. The CDR3 DNA reads as TGCGCCAGCAGCCAGGGTTCAGGACATCTACAAGAGACCCAGTACTTC.

Only a few counts were recorded for this clonotype. The genes are TRBV10-3 and TRBJ2-5; D is unclear. Germline V gives CDR1 ENHRY, CDR2 SYGVKD. This CDR3 is 12 amino acids long. V was shortened by 3 bases and J by 7 bases, with 9 bases between the two germline ends. The DNA of the CDR3 is TGTGCCATCAGTGAACTGAGAGGGACCCAGTACTTC. Residues: CAISELRGTQYF.

The V and J genes are TRBV28 and TRBJ2-3; D ambiguous. Deletions cut 3 bases from V and 2 bases from J, with 15 bases between. Germline CDR1 and CDR2: MDHEN and SYDVKM. The CDR3 runs 16 residues. The chain's CDR3 is CASSLETPVNTDTQYF. The CDR3 DNA is TGTGCCAGCAGTTTGGAGACACCCGTTAACACAGATACGCAGTATTTT.

The sample holds many counts of this clonotype. The chain combines TRBV3-1 with TRBJ2-7; a weak D match, TRBD1 (6 bases). CDR1 is LGHDT, CDR2 YNNKEL, per germline (reference sequence). V was pared by 5 bases and J by 1 base, with 12 bases between. The CDR3 runs to 14 residues. In DNA, the CDR3 is TGTGCCAGCAGCTATGAGGACAGTTCCTACGAGCAGTACTTC. Residues: CASSYEDSSYEQYF.

There are a few counts of this clonotype. The chain uses TRBV5-1 and TRBJ2-1; possibly TRBD1 for D (5 bases). Trimming removed 1 base from V and 10 bases from J, with 12 bases in between. Per germline, CDR1 SGHRS and CDR2 YFSETQ. This CDR3 region has 13 residues. The CDR3 region has the DNA TGCGCCAGCAGCTTGATCCCAGGGATCGAGCAGTTCTTC. This translates into CASSLIPGIEQFF. The full variable domain, with the rest looked up from reference TRBV5-1 and TRBJ2-1, is KAGVTQTPRYLIKTRGQQVTLSCSPISGHRSVSWYQQTPGQGLQFLFEYFSETQRNKGNFPGRFSGRQFSNSRSEMNVSTLELGDSALYLCASSLIPGIEQFFGPGTRLTVL.

This clonotype appeared a few times. V and J are TRBV29-1 and TRBJ2-5; D unclear. V was trimmed by 3 bases and J by 9 bases, leaving 14 bases between them. The CDR3 contains 12 residues. Germline CDR1 SQVTM, CDR2 ANQGSEA. DNA of the CDR3: TGCAGCGTTGACCAACCCCCTTATGCCCAGTACTTC. It translates to CSVDQPPYAQYF. Variable domain in full (rest from reference TRBV29-1 and TRBJ2-5): SAVISQKPSRDICQRGTSLTIQCQVDSQVTMMFWYRQQPGQSLTLIATANQGSEATYESGFVIDKFPISRPNLTFSTLTVSNMSPEDSSIYLCSVDQPPYAQYFGPGTRLLVL.

This clonotype was counted at least ten times. The gene calls are TRBV6-2 or TRBV6-3 and TRBJ2-3; weak D call: TRBD2 (6 bases). Looked up from germline, CDR1 is MNHEY and CDR2 is SVGEGT. The length of the CDR3 is 16 residues. V shed 7 bases and J shed 4 bases, with 21 bases lying between them. CDR3: CASKVVEGPPPDTQYF. CDR3 DNA sequence: TGTGCCAGCAAAGTTGTGGAGGGGCCCCCCCCAGATACGCAGTATTTT.

The gene calls are TRBV5-1 and TRBJ2-1; 8 bases are a match to TRBD2. Germline V gene sequence: CDR1 SGHRS, CDR2 YFSETQ. The CDR3 loop spans 17 amino acids. After removal of 0 bases from V and 10 bases from J, the junction contained 15 bases not matched to a gene. The CDR3 sequence is CASSLDTRTRGGGEQFF. The CDR3 DNA is TGCGCCAGCAGCTTGGATACAAGAACTAGAGGCGGGGGGGAGCAGTTCTTC.

V and J are TRBV5-1 and TRBJ2-7, with D perhaps assigned TRBD1 or TRBD2 (5 bases each). Germline CDR1 is SGHRS and CDR2 is YFSETQ. Trimming shortened V by 3 bases and J by 0 bases, and 10 bases separated the two germline ends. There are 14 residues in the CDR3. The CDR3 spells CASSWGSTSYEQYF. CDR3 sequence (DNA): TGCGCCAGCAGCTGGGGGAGCACCTCCTACGAGCAGTACTTC.

V is TRBV27 and J is TRBJ1-5; no clear D. The V gene's germline CDR1 is MNHEY and CDR2 SMNVEV (reference sequence). V shed 3 bases and J shed 9 bases, with 12 bases lying between them. This CDR3 is built from 13 residues. CDR3 sequence: CASSFRQERPQHF. CDR3 sequence (DNA): TGTGCCAGCAGTTTCCGCCAGGAGAGGCCCCAGCATTTT.

The CDR3 DNA reads TGTGCCAGTAGTATGGAACAGGGGGACACCGGGGAGCTGTTTTTT. Protein: CASSMEQGDTGELFF. The chain combines TRBV19 with TRBJ2-2; 8 bases are shared with TRBD1. The CDR3 is 15 amino acids. Trimming cost V 3 bases and J 3 bases; bases outside gene matches: 3. Germline-derived CDR1 and CDR2 are LNHDA and SQIVND (reference sequence).

In this sample, this clonotype turned up a few times. CDR3 sequence reads: CASSDWRPSYNEQFF. DNA for the CDR3: TGCGCCAGCAGTGACTGGCGGCCCTCCTACAATGAGCAGTTCTTC. The chain is built from TRBV10-2 and TRBJ2-1; D is ambiguous. V lost 3 bases and J 0 bases, leaving 9 bases between the germline ends. Germline V gene lookup returns CDR1 WSHSY and CDR2 SAAADI. CDR3 length: 15 residues.

This clonotype was recorded at least ten times. The chain uses TRBV5-1 and TRBJ2-7; 7 bases are a match to TRBD2. CDR1 and CDR2 (germline): SGHRS, YFSETQ. This CDR3 has 18 amino acids. J gave up 2 bases and V 0 bases, and 14 bases lay outside the gene matches. CDR3 amino acids: CASSLDLGTRGIPYEQYF. CDR3 DNA: TGCGCCAGCAGCTTGGATTTGGGTACGCGGGGGATCCCCTACGAGCAGTACTTC. The full variable domain, rest sourced from reference TRBV5-1 and TRBJ2-7, is KAGVTQTPRYLIKTRGQQVTLSCSPISGHRSVSWYQQTPGQGLQFLFEYFSETQRNKGNFPGRFSGRQFSNSRSEMNVSTLELGDSALYLCASSLDLGTRGIPYEQYFGPGTRLTVT.

Comment on this clonotype: The junction does not match germline at one end; this may be a read error. This chain connects TRBV12-3 or TRBV12-4 to TRBJ2-6; a weak D match, TRBD2 (7 bases). The CDR3 has 17 residues. In nucleotides, the CDR3 is TGTGCCCGCAGTTTCGGGGGGCTCAGCTCTGGGGCCAACGTCCTGACTTTC. Translated, it gives CARSFGGLSSGANVLTF.

This clonotype was seen ten or more times. The V call is TRBV6-1, the J call TRBJ2-7; TRBD2 is a possible D gene (8 bases). Germline loops: CDR1 MNHNS, CDR2 SASEGT. The V and J ends lost 11 bases and 1 base respectively, with 15 bases between them. The CDR3 spans 13 residues. In DNA, the CDR3 is TGTGCCGCGGGGGGCAGGGGGTCCTACGAGCAGTACTTC. It codes for CAAGGRGSYEQYF.

This clonotype turned up a few times. The chain joins TRBV10-3 to TRBJ1-6; weak D call: TRBD1 (6 bases). With 4 bases removed from V and 7 bases from J, the gap between germline ends came to 8 bases. Germline lookup yields CDR1 ENHRY and CDR2 SYGVKD. The CDR3 is made up of 13 amino acids. CDR3 sequence (DNA): TGTGCCATCAGTGGTACAGGGAATTCACCCCTCCACTTT. It specifies CAISGTGNSPLHF.

This clonotype came up a few times. The rearrangement joins TRBV20-1 to TRBJ2-1, with 16 bases aligning to TRBD2. V dropped 6 bases and J dropped 10; count of bases not matched to a gene: 3. The length of the CDR3 is 13 residues. Germline assignment: CDR1 DFQATT and CDR2 SNEGSKA (reference sequence). This chain's CDR3 is CSAAGLAGGEQFF. The CDR3 bases are TGCAGTGCAGCGGGACTAGCGGGGGGGGAGCAGTTCTTC.

V gene TRBV20-1 combines with J gene TRBJ2-7; 14 positions match TRBD2. V lost 0 bases and J lost 10; bases outside the gene matches: 5. CDR3 length: 14 residues. Germline assignment: CDR1 DFQATT and CDR2 SNEGSKA (reference sequence). The chain's CDR3 is CSARESGTSGSQYF. In DNA form, the CDR3 reads TGCAGTGCTAGAGAGTCTGGGACTAGCGGGAGTCAGTACTTC.

Only a few counts were recorded for this clonotype. One end of the junction fails to match germline, which may point to a read error. The chain uses TRBV13 and TRBJ2-7; D unresolved. The CDR3 covers 11 residues. The germline V gene encodes CDR1 PRHDT and CDR2 FYEKMQ (reference sequence). The CDR3 sequence is CASSPRTPRDF. Here the CDR3 DNA reads TGTGCCAGCAGCCCCCGCACCCCACGAGATTTC. The full variable domain, in which reference TRBV13 and TRBJ2-7 provide the parts outside the CDR3, is AAGVIQSPRHLIKEKRETATLKCYPIPRHDTVYWYQQGPGQDPQFLISFYEKMQSDKGSIPDRFSAQQFSDYHSELNMSSLELGDSALYFCASSPRTPRDFGPGTRLTVT.

This clonotype has just a few counts. J is TRBJ2-7 and V is TRBV28; D is possibly TRBD1 (7 bases). V was clipped by 6 bases and J by 3 bases, with 30 bases between them. The CDR3 is 19 amino acids. Germline CDR1 is MDHEN and CDR2 is SYDVKM. The CDR3 loop is CASSLTIEGGGPLRYEQYF. The CDR3, as DNA: TGTGCCAGCAGCCTAACAATTGAAGGAGGGGGCCCTTTGCGCTACGAGCAGTACTTC.

This clonotype has a handful of counts. The V and J genes are TRBV11-2 and TRBJ2-1; D might be TRBD1 or TRBD2, each matching 5 bases. CDR1 and CDR2 from the germline V gene are SGHAT and FQNNGV. The CDR3 runs 12 residues. Trimming took 1 base from V and 15 from J, leaving 13 bases between them. CDR3 in amino acids: CASSLGGTQRFF. The CDR3 nucleotides read TGTGCCAGCAGCTTAGGAGGGACGCAACGGTTCTTC.

This clonotype has ten or more counts. The genes are TRBV28 and TRBJ2-3, with unresolved D. The V gene lost 7 bases and the J gene lost 1 base, with 9 bases spanning the gap. Germline V gene lookup returns CDR1 MDHEN and CDR2 SYDVKM. The CDR3 spans 13 residues. In DNA, the CDR3 is TGTGCCAGCATTCCAACGGGCACAGATACGCAGTATTTT. Its translation: CASIPTGTDTQYF.

There are many counts of this clonotype. The CDR3 DNA is TGCGCCAGCCGAAGCTCAGGGCTCTCCTACAATGAGCAGTTCTTC. Its protein product is CASRSSGLSYNEQFF. V is TRBV5-1 and J is TRBJ2-1, with D possibly matching TRBD1 (5 bases). Looked up from germline, CDR1 is SGHRS and CDR2 is YFSETQ. The CDR3 is made up of 15 amino acids. Trimming took 7 bases from V and 0 from J, leaving 14 bases between them.

This clonotype appeared many times. The chain combines TRBV3-1 with TRBJ2-5; weak D call: TRBD1 (6 bases). Trimming pared 2 bases from V and 0 bases from J, leaving 10 bases between. The CDR3 has 15 amino acids. Germline V gives CDR1 LGHDT, CDR2 YNNKEL (reference sequence). The CDR3 sequence is CASSQIRGNQETQYF. The CDR3 DNA is TGTGCCAGCAGCCAAATCAGGGGTAACCAAGAGACCCAGTACTTC.

This clonotype occurred a few times. The chain employs TRBV7-3 and TRBJ2-2; D not certain. Trimming took 0 bases from V and 5 from J, leaving 13 bases between them. The CDR3 has 16 residues. CDR1 is SGHTA, CDR2 FQGTGA, per germline. Here the CDR3 reads CASSLTFDGRTGELFF. CDR3 nucleotides: TGTGCCAGCAGCTTAACGTTCGACGGACGGACCGGGGAGCTGTTTTTT.

A few counts support this clonotype. This chain uses TRBV3-1 with TRBJ2-2; a possible D gene is TRBD2 (6 bases). Trimming took off 0 bases at V and 8 bases at J, with 16 bases between the two ends. Germline assignment: CDR1 LGHDT and CDR2 YNNKEL (reference sequence). The CDR3 sequence is 16 residues long. CDR3 sequence: CASSQDHRGESGELFF. DNA of the CDR3: TGTGCCAGCAGCCAAGATCACCGCGGGGAGTCAGGGGAGCTGTTTTTT.